This TCR beta chain is drawn from a study of T cell repertoires in cytomegalovirus infection. Study at large: A matching HLA type, together with CMV infection, was signaled by public TCR beta signatures.

V dropped 2 bases and J dropped 5; count of bases not matched to a gene: 16. This CDR3 has 20 amino acids. CDR1 SGHTA and CDR2 FQGNSA come from the germline V gene. Study-level findings and limits: Totalled public TCR beta family frequency picked out people who carried CMV plus the relevant HLA. Clonotypes of TCR beta that were HLA-C-restricted and CMV-specific dominated the ex vivo response.

Via MiXCR, TCRdb re-called the reads, giving one row per CDR3 protein. The data hold tens of thousands of distinct CDR3 sequences, with roughly 3.6% observed a single time. Many counts were recorded for this clonotype. Its antigen remains unknown. The receptor was derived from a human donor in good health (CMV status not recorded). Some clones in this sample may be carry-over from other donors' samples. The chain recombines TRBV7-2 with TRBJ2-6; TRBD1 matches at 9 bases. Material: PBMCs. CDR3 protein: CASSLYNQTGGIFWANVLTF. The CDR3 DNA is TGTGCCAGCAGCTTATACAATCAGACAGGGGGTATTTTCTGGGCCAACGTCCTGACTTTC.